The 23 T cell receptor beta chains in this list originate from one sample, sequenced in a study of regulatory T cells in long-lasting Graves disease. Time point: newly diagnosed GD, antithyroid drugs for less than 3 months. The TCR library was prepared using RNA isolated from PBMCs. Construction of the TCR beta libraries employed iRepertoire HTBI primers in conjunction with Arm-PCR of CDR3 regions. MiXCR, run by TCRdb on the multiplex PCR reads, gives a single entry per CDR3 protein. This sample carries about 560,000 distinct CDR3 sequences, 15% to 20% of them seen once, and the ten largest clones take around 13%. This sample also belongs to another study, concerning T cells in Graves' hyperthyroidism and ophthalmopathy.

Here the sequenced sample was peripheral blood mononuclear cells (PBMCs), taken at new diagnosis, from a patient treated with antithyroid drugs. These receptors originate from a man aged 18 to 30 with Graves disease.

The rearrangement uses TRBV5-1 and TRBJ2-2, with 7 bases aligning to TRBD1. The J segment lost 1 base and the V segment lost 4 bases, leaving 13 bases of the junction unmatched. CDR3 length equals 18 residues. Germline V lookup: CDR1 SGHRS, CDR2 YFSETQ. CDR3 amino acids: CASSLRGQTTVNTGELFF. CDR3 in DNA: TGCGCCAGCAGCCTGAGGGGACAGACTACGGTGAACACCGGGGAGCTGTTTTTT.

This clonotype was counted at least ten times. This sequence joins TRBV6-1 and TRBJ2-1; 10 bases fit TRBD2. Unmatched junction bases numbered 12, after V lost 4 bases and J lost 9 bases. The CDR3 covers 16 residues. Germline CDR1 and CDR2: MNHNS and SASEGT. CDR3 nucleotides: TGTGCCAGCAGTGTGTCTAGCGGGGGAACCCTAGGTGAGCAGTTCTTC. Translating it yields CASSVSSGGTLGEQFF.

A few counts support this clonotype. Compared with germline, one end of the junction differs, possibly owing to a read error. The V and J genes are TRBV3-1 and TRBJ2-1, with D possibly being TRBD2 (6 bases). The CDR3 spans 12 residues. Germline V gives CDR1 LGHDT, CDR2 YNNKEL (reference sequence). The CDR3 sequence: CASSQPGREQLF. The CDR3 nucleotides read TGTGCCAGCAGCCAACCCGGGAGAGAGCAGCTCTTC.

This clonotype has more than one count but fewer than ten. This chain uses TRBV9 with TRBJ2-1; TRBD2 aligns across 11 bases. V gave up 0 bases and J gave up 4 bases; unmatched junction bases: 3. There are 16 residues in the CDR3. Germline values: CDR1 SGDLS, CDR2 YYNGEE. The CDR3: CASSVDGTSGYNEQFF. Here the CDR3 DNA reads TGTGCCAGCAGCGTAGACGGGACTAGCGGATACAATGAGCAGTTCTTC.

The chain couples TRBV6-1 to TRBJ1-1; D ambiguous. Trimming removed 6 bases at V and 4 bases at J, with 12 bases between. The CDR3 is 13 residues long. Germline CDR1 reads MNHNS; CDR2 reads SASEGT. The CDR3 nucleotides read TGTGCCAGCAGCCCGCATCGAAGCACTGAAGCTTTCTTT. This sequence encodes CASSPHRSTEAFF.

This clonotype turned up a few times. The V call is TRBV6-2 or TRBV6-3, the J call TRBJ2-1; D possibly corresponds to TRBD1 (5 bases). The V end was cut by 5 bases, the J end by 4 bases, with 15 bases between. CDR1 MNHEY and CDR2 SVGEGT come from the germline V gene. The CDR3 spans 15 residues. The CDR3 loop is CASSEGAARYNEQFF. CDR3 nucleotide sequence: TGTGCCAGCAGTGAAGGGGCAGCCAGATACAATGAGCAGTTCTTC.

This clonotype was seen a few times. V is TRBV4-1 and J is TRBJ2-4; D is possibly TRBD1 or TRBD2 (6 bases each). The CDR3 is 16 residues long. The V gene lost 4 bases and the J gene lost 6 bases, with 19 bases spanning the gap. CDR1 is MGHRA, CDR2 YSYEKL, per germline. CDR3 loop: CASSLIGGVGANIQYF. The DNA of the CDR3 is TGCGCCAGCAGCCTCATCGGGGGCGTGGGGGCAAACATTCAGTACTTC.

This clonotype was found many times. This chain links TRBV6-2 or TRBV6-3 with TRBJ1-1; D gene ambiguous. This CDR3 spans 12 amino acids. Germline lookup yields CDR1 MNHEY and CDR2 SVGEGT. The V gene lost 6 bases and the J gene lost 7 bases, with 12 bases spanning the gap. The CDR3 here is CASRHLAGEAFF. CDR3 in DNA: TGTGCCAGCAGGCACCTCGCAGGTGAAGCTTTCTTT.

The chain is built from TRBV20-1 and TRBJ1-4; D possibly corresponds to TRBD1 (6 bases). Looked up from germline, CDR1 is DFQATT and CDR2 is SNEGSKA (reference sequence). Between the trimmed V and J ends, which lost 4 bases and 3 bases, there was a span of 15 bases. There are 15 residues in the CDR3. The CDR3 sequence: CSAIGQPNSNEKLFF. CDR3 nucleotides: TGCAGTGCTATCGGACAGCCTAATTCTAATGAAAAACTGTTTTTT.

V is TRBV7-2 and J is TRBJ2-7; D unclear. The CDR3 has 16 residues. Trimming removed 1 base at V and 2 bases at J, with 15 bases between. Germline-derived CDR1 and CDR2 are SGHTA and FQGNSA. The CDR3 nucleotides read TGTGCCAGCAGCTTAGAGGCTCCTACTCTGGCCTACGAGCAGTACTTC. Residues: CASSLEAPTLAYEQYF.

This rearrangement joins TRBV16 to TRBJ1-1; D ambiguous. The CDR3 extends over 14 amino acids. V lost 2 bases, J lost 5 bases, and 12 bases lay in between. The germline CDR1 and CDR2 sequences are KGHSY and FQNENV. The CDR3 nucleotides are TGTGCCAGCAGCCAAGGCACGGGTTGGACTGAAGCTTTCTTT. This translates into CASSQGTGWTEAFF.

This clonotype was seen repeatedly, ten times or more. The chain links TRBV20-1 to TRBJ2-1; 10 bases match TRBD2. This CDR3 has 13 residues. Germline CDR1 and CDR2: DFQATT and SNEGSKA (reference sequence). V was pared by 4 bases and J by 3 bases, with 0 bases of the junction left unmatched. The CDR3 DNA is TGCAGTGCTATAGCGGGAGGCTACAATGAGCAGTTCTTC. Translation: CSAIAGGYNEQFF.

This clonotype was observed a handful of times. The chain employs TRBV7-3 and TRBJ2-7; 10 bases line up with TRBD2. The CDR3 is 15 amino acids. Germline loops: CDR1 SGHTA, CDR2 FQGTGA. V gave up 8 bases and J gave up 9 bases; unmatched junction bases: 16. The CDR3 here is CASLPGASGSFAQYF. CDR3 in DNA: TGTGCCAGCCTCCCTGGGGCTAGCGGGAGTTTCGCGCAGTACTTC.

This clonotype was counted only a few times. J is TRBJ2-1 and V is TRBV19, with 7 bases lining up with TRBD1. The J segment lost 6 bases and the V segment lost 5 bases, leaving 10 bases of the junction unmatched. Germline V gene data show CDR1 as LNHDA and CDR2 as SQIVND (reference sequence). CDR3 size: 15 residues. CDR3 DNA sequence: TGTGCCAGTAGTTCTAACAGGGGTAGGGGCAATGAGCAGTTCTTC. It specifies CASSSNRGRGNEQFF.

The chain recombines TRBV3-1 with TRBJ1-1; D not certain. Germline V gives CDR1 LGHDT, CDR2 YNNKEL (reference sequence). This CDR3 is built from 14 residues. V lost 0 bases and J lost 4, with 9 bases in between. The CDR3 spells CASSQERAGTEAFF. CDR3 nucleotides: TGTGCCAGCAGCCAAGAAAGGGCGGGCACTGAAGCTTTCTTT.

V usage is TRBV5-1 and J usage is TRBJ1-1; unclear D gene. The germline gives CDR1 SGHRS, CDR2 YFSETQ. This CDR3 contains 12 residues. With 0 bases removed from V and 12 bases from J, the gap between germline ends came to 12 bases. The CDR3 DNA follows: TGCGCCAGCAGCTTGGATTATACGGTCCCTTTCTTT. Its protein is CASSLDYTVPFF.

This clonotype appeared many times. The chain links TRBV20-1 to TRBJ2-7, with D perhaps matching TRBD1 or TRBD2 (5 bases each). V lost 2 bases and J lost 2, with 16 bases in between. This CDR3 comprises 15 residues. The germline gives CDR1 DFQATT, CDR2 SNEGSKA (reference sequence). CDR3 sequence: CSARSSDTGTYEQYF. The CDR3 DNA reads TGCAGTGCTAGATCCTCGGACACGGGAACCTACGAGCAGTACTTC.

On this clonotype: The missing conserved phenylalanine or tryptophan at the end of this CDR3 makes a read error likely. This chain links TRBV7-9 with TRBJ2-5; 7 bases line up with TRBD2. Germline CDR1 is SEHNR and CDR2 is FQNEAQ (reference sequence). This CDR3 has 15 residues. CDR3 region: CASSLVGDYQETQYL. The CDR3 region has the DNA TGTGCCAGCAGCTTAGTCGGGGACTACCAGGAGACCCAGTACCTC.

This clonotype was seen more than once but under ten times. The chain recombines TRBV28 with TRBJ1-5; weak D call: TRBD1 (6 bases). V lost 7 bases and J lost 2, with 18 bases in between. CDR3 length: 16 residues. Germline values: CDR1 MDHEN, CDR2 SYDVKM. This CDR3 reads CASNPTTGRGNQPQHF. The DNA for the CDR3 is TGTGCCAGCAACCCGACAACAGGGCGGGGCAATCAGCCCCAGCATTTT.

This clonotype has at least ten counts. The CDR3 protein is CASSLVRDLHSYEQYF. CDR3 bases: TGCGCCAGCAGCTTGGTCAGAGATCTGCACTCCTACGAGCAGTACTTC. The chain employs TRBV5-1 and TRBJ2-7; D call uncertain. The V end lost 0 bases, the J end lost 0 bases, and 13 bases lay between the germline ends. Germline loops: CDR1 SGHRS, CDR2 YFSETQ. CDR3 size: 16 residues.

This clonotype was found many times. The V call is TRBV7-9, the J call TRBJ2-5; tentative D call: TRBD2 (5 bases). Trimming shortened V by 5 bases and J by 2 bases, and 18 bases separated the two germline ends. Germline V gene sequence: CDR1 SEHNR, CDR2 FQNEAQ (reference sequence). This CDR3 is 16 amino acids long. The CDR3 here is CASSRPRQTNQETQYF. In nucleotides, the CDR3 is TGTGCCAGCAGCCGCCCGAGGCAGACTAATCAAGAGACCCAGTACTTC. Supplemented by reference TRBV7-9 and TRBJ2-5, the full variable domain reads DTGVSQNPRHKITKRGQNVTFRCDPISEHNRLYWYRQTLGQGPEFLTYFQNEAQLEKSRLLSDRFSAERPKGSFSTLEIQRTEQGDSAMYLCASSRPRQTNQETQYFGPGTRLLVL.

This clonotype was found a few times. The CDR3 loop is CAWRGTGGSEKLFF. In nucleotides, the CDR3 is TGTGCCTGGAGGGGCACAGGGGGCTCGGAAAAACTGTTTTTT. The chain links TRBV30 to TRBJ1-4; 9 nucleotides line up with TRBD1. The CDR3 runs to 14 residues. Germline loops: CDR1 GTSNPN, CDR2 SVGIG (reference sequence). J was trimmed by 8 bases and V by 3 bases; bases with no gene match: 7.

This clonotype was counted ten times or more. J is TRBJ1-1 and V is TRBV30; no reliable D call. The CDR3 runs to 12 residues. V lost 4 bases and J 0 bases, leaving 6 bases between the germline ends. The germline V gene has CDR1 GTSNPN and CDR2 SVGIG (reference sequence). The CDR3 bases are TGTGCCTGGAAGGGAGTGAACACTGAAGCTTTCTTT. Encoded protein: CAWKGVNTEAFF.